This is a list of T cell receptor beta chains from one sample in a study of CD8 T cells in ankylosing spondylitis. TCRdb analysed the 5' RACE reads with MiXCR anew, one entry per CDR3 protein. The sample contains 210,000 or so distinct CDR3 sequences, less than 9.5% of which appear only once. The sequenced material came from blood, either unsorted or a sorted T cell fraction (not recorded which). These TCRs come from a female donor with ankylosing spondylitis or in good health (not recorded which). Each CDR3 is given with its conserved first and last residue. A D gene is named only where the DNA matches it firmly. Not all rows give a size; the values are once, few, many and, for expanded clones, a class.

TRBV7-8	TRBJ2-5	-	-	CASSLVRAEGQETQYF	TGTGCCAGCAGCTTAGTGCGGGCTGAGGGCCAAGAGACCCAGTACTTC
TRBV27	TRBJ2-7	many	TRBD1	CASSSTGGPNEQYF	TGTGCCAGCAGTTCTACAGGGGGTCCTAACGAGCAGTACTTC
TRBV12-3/TRBV12-4	TRBJ2-3	few	-	CAFCLLLTILASGDTQYF	TGTGCCTTCTGTTTACTGCTCACCATTTTGGCCAGCGGGGATACGCAGTATTTT
TRBV29-1	TRBJ1-2	many	-	CSTDGNGYTF	TGCAGCACCGACGGAAATGGCTACACCTTC
TRBV7-9	TRBJ2-5	-	-	CASSVVGGGETQYF	TGTGCCAGCAGCGTAGTCGGGGGAGGTGAGACCCAGTACTTC
TRBV20-1	TRBJ2-1	many	TRBD2	CSATRGLAGANEQFF	TGCAGTGCTACGCGGGGACTAGCGGGAGCCAATGAGCAGTTCTTC
TRBV2	TRBJ2-4	many	-	CASSDLQVQYF	TGTGCCAGCAGTGATTTACAGGTTCAGTACTTC
TRBV12-3/TRBV12-4	TRBJ2-1	many	TRBD2	CASSPPGGSYNEQFF	TGTGCCAGCAGTCCTCCCGGGGGGTCCTACAATGAGCAGTTCTTC
TRBV5-5	TRBJ2-3	many	TRBD2	CASSLDTSASTDTQYF	TGTGCCAGCAGCTTGGATACTAGCGCTTCCACAGATACGCAGTATTTT
TRBV20-1	TRBJ2-3	many	-	CSARVARTTDTQYF	TGCAGTGCTAGAGTAGCCAGAACAACAGATACGCAGTATTTT
TRBV20-1	TRBJ2-7	many	-	CSAGRGPPYYEQYF	TGCAGTGCTGGAAGGGGCCCTCCTTACTACGAGCAGTACTTC
TRBV27	TRBJ1-5	-	-	CASSSGRFRPQHF	TGTGCCAGCAGTTCCGGACGGTTCAGGCCCCAGCATTTT
TRBV3-1	TRBJ2-3	many	-	CASSRSRSLSTDTQYF	TGTGCCAGCAGCCGAAGCCGTTCCCTTAGCACAGATACGCAGTATTTT
TRBV18	TRBJ1-3	few	-	CASSPYQTDAGNTIYF	TGTGCCAGCTCACCATATCAAACGGACGCTGGAAACACCATATATTTT
TRBV3-1	TRBJ2-2	-	TRBD2	CASTRVGGSGRTTGELFF	TGTGCCAGCACCCGCGTAGGAGGGAGCGGGAGAACGACCGGGGAGCTGTTTTTT
TRBV30	TRBJ2-5	many	-	CAWSGQSRETQYF	TGTGCCTGGAGTGGGCAGTCGAGGGAGACCCAGTACTTC
TRBV12-3/TRBV12-4	TRBJ1-5	many	-	CASSLGPTGSGGPQHF	TGTGCCAGCAGTTTAGGGCCGACAGGCTCCGGGGGGCCCCAGCATTTT
TRBV4-2	TRBJ1-3	-	-	CASSQEGRGGHSGNTIYF	TGTGCCAGCAGCCAAGAAGGTCGGGGTGGGCACTCCGGAAACACCATATATTTT
TRBV5-8	TRBJ1-2	many	-	CASSLLGYTF	TGTGCCAGCAGCTTGCTGGGCTACACCTTC
TRBV5-1	TRBJ2-1	-	TRBD2	CASSGRTSGTQQFF	TGCGCCAGCAGCGGACGGACGAGCGGGACTCAGCAGTTCTTC
TRBV29-1	TRBJ1-1	many	TRBD1	CSGGVWDRAVLEAFF	TGCAGCGGAGGTGTATGGGACAGGGCTGTCCTTGAAGCTTTCTTT
TRBV11-2	TRBJ2-3	many	-	CASSLDGRPLRSSTDTQYF	TGTGCCAGCAGCTTAGATGGTCGACCACTAAGGAGTAGCACAGATACGCAGTATTTT
TRBV19	TRBJ2-4	few	-	CASSIGFQGFFQYF	TGTGCCAGTAGTATAGGTTTCCAGGGGTTCTTTCAGTACTTC
TRBV20-1	TRBJ1-2	many	-	CSAREPGLYGYTF	TGCAGTGCTAGAGAACCAGGATTATATGGCTACACCTTC
TRBV11-2	TRBJ2-7	many	TRBD1	CASSNPTPGTGELRNYEQYF	TGTGCCAGCAGCAACCCTACTCCCGGGACAGGGGAGCTCCGGAACTACGAGCAGTACTTC
TRBV9	TRBJ2-2	many	-	CASSFPAHTGELFF	TGTGCCAGCAGCTTCCCGGCCCATACCGGGGAGCTGTTTTTT
TRBV11-2	TRBJ2-1	few	TRBD2	CASSLKAAGGPLENEQFF	TGTGCCAGCAGCTTAAAGGCGGCGGGAGGGCCACTTGAGAATGAGCAGTTCTTC
TRBV20-1	TRBJ2-6	many	TRBD1	CSARDRDRAGANVLTF	TGCAGTGCTAGGGACAGAGACAGGGCTGGGGCCAACGTCCTGACTTTC
TRBV18	TRBJ1-2	many	TRBD1	CASSPRNQGDSYGYTF	TGTGCCAGCTCACCACGAAACCAGGGGGATAGCTATGGCTACACCTTC
TRBV27	TRBJ1-4	many	-	CASSSYQQGANEKLFF	TGTGCCAGCAGTTCCTATCAACAGGGAGCTAATGAAAAACTGTTTTTT
TRBV4-2	TRBJ2-1	-	-	CASSLTRRSSYNEQFF	TGTGCCAGCAGCCTAACGAGGAGGAGCTCCTACAATGAGCAGTTCTTC
TRBV7-2	TRBJ2-5	-	-	CASSLGLGKGETQYF	TGTGCCAGCAGCTTAGGGCTAGGGAAGGGGGAGACCCAGTACTTC
TRBV20-1	TRBJ1-1	many	-	CSAKRVGNTEAFF	TGCAGTGCTAAACGGGTGGGGAACACTGAAGCTTTCTTT
TRBV7-2	TRBJ2-7	many	-	CASSLVTGSSYEQYF	TGTGCCAGCAGCTTAGTCACAGGAAGCTCCTACGAGCAGTACTTC
TRBV9	TRBJ2-1	once	-	CASSVGISPGNEQFF	TGTGCCAGCAGCGTAGGTATCAGCCCAGGGAATGAGCAGTTCTTC
TRBV9	TRBJ2-7	many	-	CASSVDEGLHYEQYF	TGTGCCAGCAGCGTAGACGAGGGACTCCACTACGAGCAGTACTTC
TRBV7-9	TRBJ2-7	-	-	CASSPPRGAGEQYF	TGTGCCAGCAGCCCCCCGCGGGGAGCCGGGGAGCAGTACTTC
TRBV20-1	TRBJ1-1	medium-sized	-	CSASRDMWTEAFF	TGCAGTGCTAGCAGGGACATGTGGACTGAAGCTTTCTTT
TRBV5-1	TRBJ1-1	many	-	CASSFQRNTEAFF	TGCGCCAGCAGCTTTCAGCGGAACACTGAAGCTTTCTTT
TRBV6-6	TRBJ2-7	many	-	CASATSPDEQYF	TGTGCCAGCGCGACGAGCCCCGACGAGCAGTACTTC
TRBV12-3/TRBV12-4	TRBJ2-3	-	-	CASSSNRGGSTDTQYF	TGTGCCAGCAGTTCTAACAGGGGGGGAAGCACAGATACGCAGTATTTT
TRBV6-5	TRBJ1-2	few	-	CASRRLLRIAENYGYTF	TGTGCCAGCAGACGGTTGCTTAGGATCGCCGAAAACTATGGCTACACCTTC
TRBV7-2	TRBJ2-3	many	-	CASSPSGVGATDTQYF	TGTGCCAGCAGCCCCTCTGGGGTTGGGGCCACAGATACGCAGTATTTT
TRBV6-1	TRBJ2-7	many	-	CASRSGGRLYEQYF	TGTGCCAGCCGGTCCGGGGGGCGCTTATACGAGCAGTACTTC
TRBV6-5	TRBJ1-2	many	-	CASTRDRYGYTF	TGTGCCAGCACCAGGGACCGATATGGCTACACCTTC
TRBV20-1	TRBJ1-1	many	-	CSARAGLMNTEAFF	TGCAGTGCTAGGGCGGGGCTCATGAACACTGAAGCTTTCTTT
TRBV7-2	TRBJ2-7	many	TRBD2	CASSYKAGDGPYEQYF	TGTGCCAGCAGCTATAAAGCGGGAGATGGACCCTACGAGCAGTACTTC
TRBV5-1	TRBJ1-2	many	TRBD1	CASRSGTGSGYTF	TGCGCCAGCAGGTCCGGGACAGGGTCTGGCTACACCTTC
TRBV6-5	TRBJ2-1	few	TRBD1	CASSYSGQGVPFF	TGTGCCAGCAGTTACTCAGGACAGGGAGTCCCGTTCTTC
TRBV20-1	TRBJ2-7	many	-	CSARDPRGLGYEQYF	TGCAGTGCTAGAGACCCACGGGGGCTGGGGTACGAGCAGTACTTC
TRBV16	TRBJ2-2	many	-	CASSQLGDTGELFF	TGTGCCAGCAGCCAATTGGGGGACACCGGGGAGCTGTTTTTT
TRBV12-3/TRBV12-4	TRBJ2-1	many	-	CASSSLDGSEQFF	TGTGCCAGCAGTTCCTTGGACGGTAGTGAGCAGTTCTTC
TRBV20-1	TRBJ2-7	-	TRBD1	CCARDLMGQNGYEQYF	TGCTGTGCTAGAGATCTTATGGGACAGAATGGTTACGAGCAGTACTTC
TRBV20-1	TRBJ2-3	many	TRBD2	CSADTSGRGTDTQYF	TGCAGTGCCGACACCAGCGGGAGAGGGACAGATACGCAGTATTTT
TRBV27	TRBJ2-7	many	-	CASGHSSTSEQYF	TGTGCCAGCGGACACTCTTCCACATCCGAGCAGTACTTC
TRBV7-2	TRBJ2-5	few	TRBD2	CASSPGTSGRQWETQYF	TGTGCCAGCAGCCCCGGGACTAGCGGGAGGCAGTGGGAGACCCAGTACTTC
TRBV5-1	TRBJ2-7	many	-	CASSSNPARSEQYF	TGCGCCAGCAGCTCAAATCCGGCCAGGAGCGAGCAGTACTTC
TRBV3-1	TRBJ2-3	medium-sized	-	CASSQRNEDTQYF	TGTGCCAGCAGCCAGAGGAATGAAGATACGCAGTATTTT